Listed here are 25 T cell receptor beta chains from one sample, sequenced in a study of T cells after posttransplantation cyclophosphamide. Sampled 1 year posttransplant, controls received myeloablative marrow transplants, methotrexate and a calcineurin inhibitor. Sequencing was performed with immunoSEQ multiplex PCR; in TCRdb, only in-frame clones are kept and a portion is missing. The table includes about 18,000 clones, 85% detected once. The sequencing here drew on PBMCs, taken after allogeneic stem cell transplant with calcineurin inhibitor and methotrexate. The receptors stem from a young adult female patient who received an allogeneic stem cell transplant from an unrelated donor, was CMV-positive, and had acute and chronic GVHD. Some T cells may be graft donor cells.

V gene TRBV30 combines with J gene TRBJ2-1; TRBD2 matches at 8 bases. Germline lookup yields CDR1 GTSNPN and CDR2 SVGIG (reference sequence). This CDR3 region has 13 residues. J was trimmed by 8 bases and V by 5 bases; bases with no gene match: 8. The CDR3 nucleotides read TGTGCCTGGTCCGGGGGGGCGGGAGATGAGCAGTTCTTC. It is translated as CAWSGGAGDEQFF.

The CDR3 nucleotides are TGTGCCAGCTCACCGCGACTAGCGGGAGGGGAGGAGACCCAGTACTTC. Translating it yields CASSPRLAGGEETQYF. The rearrangement uses TRBV18 and TRBJ2-5; 14 bases line up with TRBD2. The CDR3 sequence is 16 residues long. CDR1 and CDR2 from the germline V gene are KGHSH and LQKENI. V was clipped by 3 bases and J by 5 bases; unmatched bases: 5.

In its sample, this clone was seen once. The rearrangement links TRBV19 to TRBJ2-1, with 8 bases fitting TRBD2. CDR3 length: 14 residues. From germline, CDR1 is LNHDA and CDR2 SQIVND (reference sequence). V gave up 5 bases and J gave up 5 bases; unmatched junction bases: 5. CDR3 sequence (DNA): TGTGCCAGTAGTTTGGCGGGAGGCCACAATGAGCAGTTCTTC. It encodes CASSLAGGHNEQFF.

The chain recombines TRBV18 with TRBJ2-7; TRBD2 agrees at 11 bases. The junction had 26 bases not matched to a gene; V was cut back by 2 bases and J by 5 bases. The germline gives CDR1 KGHSH, CDR2 LQKENI. The CDR3 consists of 22 residues. CDR3 bases: TGTGCCAGCTCACCAAACCGTTCGAGACTAGCGGGAACCCTACGGAGGTCCGACGAGCAGTACTTC. This gives the protein CASSPNRSRLAGTLRRSDEQYF.

V gene TRBV5-1 combines with J gene TRBJ2-7; TRBD1 agrees at 9 bases. Per the germline V gene, CDR1 is SGHRS and CDR2 is YFSETQ. The CDR3 extends over 16 amino acids. Losses at the gene ends were 1 base for V and 1 base for J; bases not matched to a gene: 6. CDR3 bases: TGCGCCAGCAGCTTGTCCGGGACAGGGACGTCCTACGAGCAGTACTTC. Its protein product is CASSLSGTGTSYEQYF.

V gene TRBV6-1 combines with J gene TRBJ1-1; 8 positions match TRBD1. Germline V gene sequence: CDR1 MNHNS, CDR2 SASEGT. The CDR3 sequence is 14 residues long. The trim removed 4 bases at V and 4 bases at J, leaving 5 bases unmatched. CDR3 sequence: CASSVDRGSTEAFF. CDR3 bases: TGTGCCAGCAGTGTCGACAGGGGCAGCACTGAAGCTTTCTTT.

The rearrangement links TRBV27 to TRBJ2-5; 11 nucleotides agree with TRBD2. The J call may be incorrect, as the DNA end agrees better with TRBJ2-7. The CDR3 spans 15 residues. The germline V gene encodes CDR1 MNHEY and CDR2 SMNVEV (reference sequence). The CDR3 coding sequence is TGTGCCAGCAGTTTCCTTAGCGGGAGGGGCTACGAGCAGTACTTC. Translation: CASSFLSGRGYEQYF.

The J gene is TRBJ2-7, the V gene TRBV10-3; 8 bases match TRBD2. The germline V gene has CDR1 ENHRY and CDR2 SYGVKD. V dropped 7 bases and J dropped 2; count of bases not matched to a gene: 4. The CDR3 totals 13 residues. CDR3 amino acids: CAITQGLAYEQYF. In DNA, the CDR3 is TGTGCCATCACACAGGGACTAGCCTACGAGCAGTACTTC.

CDR3 bases: TGTGCCAGCAGTTCCGGGAGGGACTTGAGTGAGCAGTTCTTC. As protein: CASSSGRDLSEQFF. This rearrangement joins TRBV27 to TRBJ2-1; 8 bases are a match to TRBD2. Germline trimming cut 4 bases from V and 9 bases from J; bases unmatched to any gene: 8. The germline V gene has CDR1 MNHEY and CDR2 SMNVEV (reference sequence). The CDR3 length is 14 residues.

This chain uses TRBV7-9 with TRBJ1-1, with TRBD1 matching over 7 bases. Germline values: CDR1 SEHNR, CDR2 FQNEAQ (reference sequence). Trimming took 4 bases from V and 3 from J; bases not matched to a gene: 20. The CDR3 has 19 residues. This CDR3 is CASSSLLTGPELMDTEAFF. CDR3 DNA: TGTGCCAGCAGCTCGCTTTTGACAGGGCCAGAATTGATGGACACTGAAGCTTTCTTT.

A single count supports this clone. CDR3 sequence (DNA): TGTGCCAGCAGTGGAATCAGGGTTCCGGACACTGAAGCTTTCTTT. The encoded protein is CASSGIRVPDTEAFF. The chain links TRBV6-1 to TRBJ1-1; tentative D call: TRBD1 (5 bases). With 4 bases removed from V and 3 bases from J, the gap between germline ends came to 15 bases. The CDR3 runs to 15 residues. Looked up from germline, CDR1 is MNHNS and CDR2 is SASEGT.

The chain is built from TRBV4-1 and TRBJ2-7, with 9 bases fitting TRBD2. Per germline, CDR1 MGHRA and CDR2 YSYEKL. V gave up 1 base and J gave up 2 bases; unmatched junction bases: 15. The CDR3 sequence is 19 residues long. The CDR3 reads CASSQGDFRTSGLPYEQYF. The DNA of the CDR3 is TGCGCCAGCAGCCAAGGGGATTTTAGAACTAGCGGGCTACCCTACGAGCAGTACTTC.

The chain has TRBV7-2 and TRBJ2-1; D ambiguous. CDR3 size: 13 residues. Germline loops: CDR1 SGHTA, CDR2 FQGNSA. V was pared by 2 bases and J by 2 bases, with 4 bases between. The CDR3 region is CASSLSTYNEQFF. In nucleotides, the CDR3 is TGTGCCAGCAGCTTATCCACCTACAATGAGCAGTTCTTC.

The V call is TRBV6-1, the J call TRBJ2-2, with 13 bases fitting TRBD2. The V gene's germline CDR1 is MNHNS and CDR2 SASEGT. Losses at the gene ends were 5 bases for V and 7 bases for J; bases not matched to a gene: 4. CDR3 length equals 15 residues. CDR3 sequence: CASSSGLAGVGELFF. The CDR3 DNA follows: TGTGCCAGCAGTTCTGGACTAGCGGGAGTCGGGGAGCTGTTTTTT.

The rearrangement joins TRBV29-1 to TRBJ2-1, with 8 bases aligning to TRBD1. Germline values: CDR1 SQVTM, CDR2 ANQGSEA. CDR3 length: 12 amino acids. Trimming removed 4 bases from V and 10 bases from J; junction bases left unmatched: 6. The CDR3 coding sequence is TGCAGCGTTGTGAAACAGGGGGGCGAGCAGTTCTTC. Protein sequence: CSVVKQGGEQFF.

By proportion, this clone is medium-sized. CDR3 loop: CASSQGTSGRAKGDTQYF. CDR3 nucleotides: TGTGCCAGCAGCCAAGGGACTAGCGGGAGGGCCAAGGGAGATACGCAGTATTTT. This chain uses TRBV5-4 with TRBJ2-3; 16 bases are a match to TRBD2. This CDR3 comprises 18 residues. Trimming removed 4 bases from V and 5 bases from J; junction bases left unmatched: 10. In germline, CDR1 is SGHNT, CDR2 YYREEE (reference sequence).

The genes are TRBV19 and TRBJ2-2; D is perhaps TRBD1 (6 bases). Deletions cut 1 base from V and 6 bases from J, with 15 bases between. Germline CDR1 is LNHDA and CDR2 is SQIVND (reference sequence). The CDR3 spans 16 residues. CDR3 sequence (DNA): TGTGCCAGTAGTATAGGGTCAGGGGTAGTGGCCGGGGAGCTGTTTTTT. Amino acids: CASSIGSGVVAGELFF.

The rearrangement joins TRBV6-6 to TRBJ1-1, with TRBD1 matching 7 bases. The length of the CDR3 is 16 residues. V was pared by 5 bases and J by 1 base, with 10 bases of the junction left unmatched. Per germline, CDR1 MNHNY and CDR2 SVGAGI (reference sequence). The CDR3 here is CASSVQGNEGNTEAFF. As DNA, the CDR3 is TGTGCCAGCAGTGTACAGGGGAACGAAGGGAACACTGAAGCTTTCTTT.

This chain connects TRBV10-2 to TRBJ2-3, with 7 bases aligning to TRBD2. There are 14 residues in the CDR3. V shed 5 bases, J shed 2 bases, and the junction held 4 bases outside the gene matches. Germline-derived CDR1 and CDR2 are WSHSY and SAAADI. The CDR3 loop is CASSTGLVTDTQYF. In DNA form, the CDR3 reads TGCGCCAGCAGTACCGGACTAGTCACAGATACGCAGTATTTT.

This chain connects TRBV6-1 to TRBJ2-3; D remains unclear. Germline V CDR1 and CDR2: MNHNS, SASEGT. With 3 bases removed from V and 2 bases from J, the gap between germline ends came to 9 bases. The CDR3 length is 14 residues. The CDR3, as DNA: TGTGCCAGCAGTGATCGGGTAGACACAGATACGCAGTATTTT. Translating gives CASSDRVDTDTQYF.

This chain links TRBV7-9 with TRBJ2-3; 13 nucleotides match TRBD2. Germline loops: CDR1 SEHNR, CDR2 FQNEAQ (reference sequence). This CDR3 spans 16 amino acids. Trimming removed 0 bases from V and 5 bases from J; junction bases left unmatched: 2. CDR3 amino acids: CASSLAGTSGIDTQYF. DNA of the CDR3: TGTGCCAGCAGCTTAGCCGGGACTAGCGGGATAGATACGCAGTATTTT.

The chain is built from TRBV7-2 and TRBJ1-3, with D uncertain. Looked up from germline, CDR1 is SGHTA and CDR2 is FQGNSA. Trimming left V 5 bases short and J 0 bases short, with 8 bases between. CDR3 length: 14 amino acids. CDR3 in amino acids: CASSPSFSGNTIYF. CDR3 coding DNA: TGTGCCAGCAGCCCCAGTTTCTCTGGAAACACCATATATTTT.

Concerning this clone itself: The likely explanation is a read error, given a far larger clone one base away. The V gene is TRBV13, the J gene TRBJ2-7, with 7 nucleotides matching TRBD2. CDR1 and CDR2 (germline): PRHDT, FYEKMQ (reference sequence). This CDR3 comprises 16 residues. V lost 5 bases, J lost 7 bases, and 17 bases stayed unmatched. DNA of the CDR3: TGTGCCAGCAGCCCTAGCGGACAAAGCTCCTACAATGAGCAGTACTTC. This encodes CASSPSGQSSYNEQYF.

The genes are TRBV10-3 and TRBJ2-7, with 10 bases matching TRBD2. The CDR3 has 15 residues. V was clipped by 0 bases and J by 6 bases; unmatched bases: 5. Germline CDR1 is ENHRY and CDR2 is SYGVKD. Here the CDR3 DNA reads TGTGCCATCAGTGAGTCGACTAGCGGGCCGACCGAGCAGTACTTC. It specifies CAISESTSGPTEQYF.

This rearrangement joins TRBV4-1 to TRBJ2-1; possible D gene TRBD2, 5 bases. Germline CDR1 and CDR2: MGHRA and YSYEKL. Trimming pared 1 base from V and 0 bases from J, leaving 7 bases between. The CDR3 is made up of 15 amino acids. The CDR3 DNA reads as TGCGCCAGCAGCCAAGCGGGAACCTCCTACAATGAGCAGTTCTTC. It codes for CASSQAGTSYNEQFF.